This TCR beta chain originates from a study of shared clonotypes between healthy human individuals. Naivety among CD8 cells was defined by CD45RO negativity and positive CCR7 selection, thereby excluding terminally differentiated effector memory CD45RA+ cells. All donors were healthy HIV-negative adults lacking recent acute infections or vaccinations. This clone has a single count. No antigen is known for it. The protocol was immunoSEQ multiplex PCR, while the TCRdb copy is restricted to in-frame clones and leaves out a portion. The sample shows roughly 2.1 million clones, approximately 94% of them seen only once. V was pared by 4 bases and J by 4 bases, with 11 bases of the junction left unmatched. The CDR3 extends over 16 amino acids. Germline lookup yields CDR1 MNHEY and CDR2 SMNVEV (reference sequence). General study points: Large sequencing depth failed to make sorted-subset sequencing complete, rarefaction showed. Clonotypes shared by all four donors outscored non-shared clonotypes in generation probability. Roughly 5% of naive CD4 clonotypes were common to several donors.

The sequence was collected from a man between 18 and 35 years old in good health. Some clones in this sample may be carry-over from other donors' samples. The specimen was naive CD8+ T cells from PBMCs. The V call is TRBV27, the J call TRBJ1-1; 8 bases are shared with TRBD1. The CDR3 protein is CASSWGTDRVGTEAFF. The CDR3, as DNA: TGTGCCAGCAGTTGGGGGACGGACAGGGTCGGCACTGAAGCTTTCTTT.